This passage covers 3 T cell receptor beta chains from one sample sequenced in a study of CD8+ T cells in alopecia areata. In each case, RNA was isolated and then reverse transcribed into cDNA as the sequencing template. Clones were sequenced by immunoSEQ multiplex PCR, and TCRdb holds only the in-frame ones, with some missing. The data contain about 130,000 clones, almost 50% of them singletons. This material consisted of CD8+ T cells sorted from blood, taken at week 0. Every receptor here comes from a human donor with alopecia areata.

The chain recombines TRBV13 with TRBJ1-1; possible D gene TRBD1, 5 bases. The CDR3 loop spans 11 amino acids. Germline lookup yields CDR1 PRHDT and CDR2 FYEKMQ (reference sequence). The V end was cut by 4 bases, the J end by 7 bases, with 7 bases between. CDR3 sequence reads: CASSSGVEAFF. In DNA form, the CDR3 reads TGTGCCAGCAGCTCGGGGGTTGAAGCTTTCTTT.

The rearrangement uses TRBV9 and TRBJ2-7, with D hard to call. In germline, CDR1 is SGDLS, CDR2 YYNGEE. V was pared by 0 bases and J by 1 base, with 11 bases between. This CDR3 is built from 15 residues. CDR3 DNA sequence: TGTGCCAGCAGCGTAGGGACGGACCGATCCTACGAGCAGTACTTC. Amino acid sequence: CASSVGTDRSYEQYF.

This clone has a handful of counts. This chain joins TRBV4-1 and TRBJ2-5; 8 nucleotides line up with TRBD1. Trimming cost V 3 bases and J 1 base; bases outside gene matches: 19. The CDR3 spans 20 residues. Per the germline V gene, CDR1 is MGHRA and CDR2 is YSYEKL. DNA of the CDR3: TGCGCCAGCAGCCACTTGGGCCGGGACAGGCGCCTTCAAATCCAAGAGACCCAGTACTTC. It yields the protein CASSHLGRDRRLQIQETQYF.